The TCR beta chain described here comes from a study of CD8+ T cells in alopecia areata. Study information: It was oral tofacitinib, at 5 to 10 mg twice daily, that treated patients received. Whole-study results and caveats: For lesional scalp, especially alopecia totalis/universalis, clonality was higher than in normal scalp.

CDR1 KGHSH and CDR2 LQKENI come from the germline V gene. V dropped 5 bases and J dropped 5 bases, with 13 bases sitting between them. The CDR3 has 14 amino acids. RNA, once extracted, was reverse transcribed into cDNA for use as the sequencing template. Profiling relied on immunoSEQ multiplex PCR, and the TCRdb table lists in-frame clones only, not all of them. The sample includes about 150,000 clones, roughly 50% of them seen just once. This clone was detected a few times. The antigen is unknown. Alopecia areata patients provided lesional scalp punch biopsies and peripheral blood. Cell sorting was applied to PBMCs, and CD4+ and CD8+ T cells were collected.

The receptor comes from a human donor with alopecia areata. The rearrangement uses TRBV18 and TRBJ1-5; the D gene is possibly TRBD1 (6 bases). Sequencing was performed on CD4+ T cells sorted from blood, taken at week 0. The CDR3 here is CASSSNTGYQPQHF. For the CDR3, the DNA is TGTGCCAGCTCATCAAATACAGGGTATCAGCCCCAGCATTTT. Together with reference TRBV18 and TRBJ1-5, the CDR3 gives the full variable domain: NAGVMQNPRHLVRRRGQEARLRCSPMKGHSHVYWYRQLPEEGLKFMVYLQKENIIDESGMPKERFSAEFPKEGPSILRIQQVVRGDSAAYFCASSSNTGYQPQHFGDGTRLSIL.